The source of this T cell receptor beta chain is a study of cytomegalovirus exposure and HLA in healthy donors. About the study: As released early, the data held about 85 million unique TCRs from HLA-typed donors.

Germline V lookup: CDR1 GTSNPN, CDR2 SVGIG (reference sequence). V was pared by 3 bases and J by 2 bases, with 8 bases of the junction left unmatched. The CDR3 loop spans 15 amino acids. As concerns this clone: What it recognizes is unknown.

Study conclusions and caveats: Sequencing had likely introduced a cluster of highly shared sequence variants as an artifact. The authors listed over 150 TCR beta chains as cytomegalovirus-associated. As immune exposure information, only CMV serostatus was available.

PCR primers comprised 60 Vbeta and 13 Jbeta primers. Clones were sequenced by immunoSEQ multiplex PCR, and TCRdb holds only the in-frame ones, with some missing. The sample lists approximately 190,000 clones, 65% to 85% occurring once. This sequence originates from a man aged 40-55 years in good health and CMV-seropositive. The gene calls are TRBV30 and TRBJ2-3, with 7 bases lining up with TRBD2. Material for sequencing was PBMCs. The CDR3 region has the DNA TGTGCCTGGAGCCCCGACGGGGGGTTCACAGATACGCAGTATTTT. It yields the protein CAWSPDGGFTDTQYF.